This is a list of T cell receptor beta chains from one sample in a study of memory CD4+ T cells and cytomegalovirus serostatus. Generated by immunoSEQ multiplex PCR, the TCRdb table keeps only in-frame clones and is missing some. The data show about 60,000 clones, roughly 80% seen once. The source material was memory CD4+ T cells from blood. These receptor sequences come from an adult in good health and CMV-seronegative. The CDR3 runs from the conserved cysteine through the conserved F or W. D genes are given only for firm matches. Not every row has a clone size; where given, it reads once, few, many or a size class.

clone_size: -; d_call: -; j_call: TRBJ2-2; v_call: TRBV5-4; cdr3_nt: TGTGCCAGCAGCTTGGCCAGCAACAGGTGGAGCGGGGAGCTGTTTTTT; cdr3_aa: CASSLASNRWSGELFF
clone_size: -; d_call: -; j_call: TRBJ1-5; v_call: TRBV19; cdr3_nt: TGTGCCAGTAGTCGTGGGGGGCAGTGGGTATTCGGCAATCAGCCCCAGCATTTT; cdr3_aa: CASSRGGQWVFGNQPQHF
clone_size: -; d_call: TRBD1; j_call: TRBJ1-2; v_call: TRBV27; cdr3_nt: TGTGCCAGCAGTCCTGGACAGGGGGCCCAGATTGGCTATGGCTACACCTTC; cdr3_aa: CASSPGQGAQIGYGYTF
clone_size: -; d_call: -; j_call: TRBJ2-2; v_call: TRBV25-1; cdr3_nt: TGTGCCAGCACCGGGGGCAGGCTCCTAGAGCTGTTTTTT; cdr3_aa: CASTGGRLLELFF
clone_size: few; d_call: TRBD1; j_call: TRBJ1-5; v_call: TRBV2; cdr3_nt: TGTGCCAGCAGTAAACAGGGGAAGAGCAATCAGCCCCAGCATTTT; cdr3_aa: CASSKQGKSNQPQHF
clone_size: -; d_call: -; j_call: TRBJ2-3; v_call: TRBV5-1; cdr3_nt: TGCGCCAGCAGCTCTCGGACTTCCACAGATACGCAGTATTTT; cdr3_aa: CASSSRTSTDTQYF
clone_size: -; d_call: -; j_call: TRBJ2-7; v_call: TRBV19; cdr3_nt: TGTGCCAGTAGTACGGACGGGGGCGTTACCTACGAGCAGTACTTC; cdr3_aa: CASSTDGGVTYEQYF
clone_size: -; d_call: -; j_call: TRBJ2-7; v_call: TRBV28; cdr3_nt: TGTGCCAGCAATTCCAGGGGCCCCTACGAGCAGTACTTC; cdr3_aa: CASNSRGPYEQYF
clone_size: -; d_call: TRBD2; j_call: TRBJ2-7; v_call: TRBV7-2; cdr3_nt: TGTGCCAGCAGCGAATATAGCGGGATCTACGAGCAGTACTTC; cdr3_aa: CASSEYSGIYEQYF
clone_size: -; d_call: -; j_call: TRBJ2-7; v_call: TRBV6-1; cdr3_nt: TGTGCCAGCAGTGAGTACGAGCAGTACTTC; cdr3_aa: CASSEYEQYF
clone_size: -; d_call: TRBD1; j_call: TRBJ1-3; v_call: TRBV7-9; cdr3_nt: TGTGCCAGTGGACAGGCGGGCTCTGGAAACACCATATATTTT; cdr3_aa: CASGQAGSGNTIYF
clone_size: -; d_call: -; j_call: TRBJ2-7; v_call: TRBV7-6; cdr3_nt: TGTGCCAGCAGCTTAGCGCTGGGGGGTCAGTACGAGCAGTACTTC; cdr3_aa: CASSLALGGQYEQYF
clone_size: -; d_call: -; j_call: TRBJ1-1; v_call: TRBV5-4; cdr3_nt: TGTGCCAGCAGCTTGAACACTGAAGCTTTCTTT; cdr3_aa: CASSLNTEAFF
clone_size: few; d_call: -; j_call: TRBJ1-6; v_call: TRBV27; cdr3_nt: TGTGCCAGCAGTTTTGGGGTTTTCTCTTCACCCCTCCACTTT; cdr3_aa: CASSFGVFSSPLHF
clone_size: -; d_call: TRBD1; j_call: TRBJ2-7; v_call: TRBV6-6; cdr3_nt: TGTGCCAGCACAGGGACAGGGGTCTCCTACGAGCAGTACTTC; cdr3_aa: CASTGTGVSYEQYF
clone_size: few; d_call: TRBD1; j_call: TRBJ1-5; v_call: TRBV29-1; cdr3_nt: TGCAGCGTTGCCGCAGGGGGGGATCAGCCCCAGCATTTT; cdr3_aa: CSVAAGGDQPQHF
clone_size: -; d_call: TRBD1; j_call: TRBJ1-4; v_call: TRBV11-2; cdr3_nt: TGTGCCAGCAGCTTGACAGGGAGGGCGGAAAAACTGTTTTTT; cdr3_aa: CASSLTGRAEKLFF
clone_size: -; d_call: -; j_call: TRBJ1-2; v_call: TRBV6-1; cdr3_nt: TGTGCCAGCAGTGTTGACAGCGACGCTAACTATGGCTACACCTTC; cdr3_aa: CASSVDSDANYGYTF
clone_size: -; d_call: TRBD1; j_call: TRBJ1-1; v_call: TRBV10-3; cdr3_nt: TGTGCCATCAGACGCACCGGGACAGGGGGCGGAGGCACTGAAGCTTTCTTT; cdr3_aa: CAIRRTGTGGGGTEAFF
clone_size: -; d_call: -; j_call: TRBJ2-1; v_call: TRBV5-1; cdr3_nt: TGCGCCAGCAGCTTACAAACGACCCAAGGGCAGTTCTTC; cdr3_aa: CASSLQTTQGQFF
clone_size: -; d_call: TRBD2; j_call: TRBJ2-1; v_call: TRBV6-5; cdr3_nt: TGTGCCAGCAGTATAGCGGGGTTGGATGAGCAGTTCTTC; cdr3_aa: CASSIAGLDEQFF
clone_size: -; d_call: -; j_call: TRBJ1-6; v_call: TRBV6-1; cdr3_nt: TGTGCCAGCAGTGAAAGTAACTATAATTCACCCCTCCACTTT; cdr3_aa: CASSESNYNSPLHF
clone_size: -; d_call: -; j_call: TRBJ1-4; v_call: TRBV5-1; cdr3_nt: TGCGCCAGCAGCTTGTGGGGCCAGGATAATGAAAAACTGTTTTTT; cdr3_aa: CASSLWGQDNEKLFF
clone_size: -; d_call: TRBD1; j_call: TRBJ1-5; v_call: TRBV6-1; cdr3_nt: TGTGCCAGCAGTCACAGGGGGGAGAGTCAGCCCCAGCATTTT; cdr3_aa: CASSHRGESQPQHF
clone_size: -; d_call: -; j_call: TRBJ1-2; v_call: TRBV18; cdr3_nt: TGTGCCAGCTCACTCGCCTCGGGGGCGAGGAGGGGCTACACCTTC; cdr3_aa: CASSLASGARRGYTF
clone_size: -; d_call: TRBD2; j_call: TRBJ2-2; v_call: TRBV27; cdr3_nt: TGTGCCAGCAGTTTACTTGGGTGGGAGCGGGGTAGCACCGGGGAGCTGTTTTTT; cdr3_aa: CASSLLGWERGSTGELFF
clone_size: -; d_call: -; j_call: TRBJ1-3; v_call: TRBV29-1; cdr3_nt: TGCAGCGTTGAAGATTGGGCAGGCGGAAACACCATATATTTT; cdr3_aa: CSVEDWAGGNTIYF
clone_size: -; d_call: TRBD1; j_call: TRBJ2-5; v_call: TRBV5-1; cdr3_nt: TGCGCCAGCAGCGCGGGACAGGTGACCCGAGAGACCCAGTACTTC; cdr3_aa: CASSAGQVTRETQYF
clone_size: -; d_call: -; j_call: TRBJ1-5; v_call: TRBV30; cdr3_nt: TGTGCCTGGAGTGGGGACACAAATCAGCCCCAGCATTTT; cdr3_aa: CAWSGDTNQPQHF
clone_size: few; d_call: -; j_call: TRBJ1-2; v_call: TRBV28; cdr3_nt: TGTGCCAGCAGATCGACAGGCCTCAGGGGCTACACCTTC; cdr3_aa: CASRSTGLRGYTF
clone_size: few; d_call: -; j_call: TRBJ1-1; v_call: TRBV5-4; cdr3_nt: TGTGCCAGCAGCCCCGCCGTAGGCAGGGTGAACACTGAAGCTTTCTTT; cdr3_aa: CASSPAVGRVNTEAFF
clone_size: -; d_call: TRBD2; j_call: TRBJ2-1; v_call: TRBV28; cdr3_nt: TGTGCCAGCAGTTCGCCCGGGACTAGGGGCTACAATGAGCAGTTCTTC; cdr3_aa: CASSSPGTRGYNEQFF
clone_size: -; d_call: TRBD1; j_call: TRBJ1-1; v_call: TRBV5-4; cdr3_nt: TGTGCCAGCAGCTTGGGGACAGGGCGTGCTTTCTTT; cdr3_aa: CASSLGTGRAFF
clone_size: -; d_call: -; j_call: TRBJ2-7; v_call: TRBV18; cdr3_nt: TGTGCCAGCTCAATGGCGGGCTATAGGACAGCTAGCTCCTACGAGCAGTACTTC; cdr3_aa: CASSMAGYRTASSYEQYF
clone_size: -; d_call: -; j_call: TRBJ2-6; v_call: TRBV29-1; cdr3_nt: TGCAGCGTTCAACAGGGATCTGGGGCCAACGTCCTGACTTTC; cdr3_aa: CSVQQGSGANVLTF
clone_size: medium-sized; d_call: TRBD1; j_call: TRBJ1-5; v_call: TRBV19; cdr3_nt: TGTGCCAGTAGTATAGAGGGGGGACAGCGGTATAGCAATCAGCCCCAGCATTTT; cdr3_aa: CASSIEGGQRYSNQPQHF
clone_size: -; d_call: -; j_call: TRBJ1-3; v_call: TRBV5-1; cdr3_nt: TGCGCCAGCAGCTTGGTATCAGGCGCCGGAAACACCATATATTTT; cdr3_aa: CASSLVSGAGNTIYF
clone_size: -; d_call: -; j_call: TRBJ2-1; v_call: TRBV21-1; cdr3_nt: TGTGCCAGCAGCAAAAAAATGGGGGCTAGCGGGAGTGACAATGAGCAGTTCTTC; cdr3_aa: CASSKKMGASGSDNEQFF
clone_size: -; d_call: -; j_call: TRBJ1-2; v_call: TRBV5-1; cdr3_nt: TGCGCCAGCAGCAACAGCAACTATGGCTACACCTTC; cdr3_aa: CASSNSNYGYTF
clone_size: once; d_call: -; j_call: TRBJ2-3; v_call: TRBV4-3; cdr3_nt: TGCGCCAGCAGCCAAGGGGCGGTGCGAGTGAATGCAGATACGCAGTATTTT; cdr3_aa: CASSQGAVRVNADTQYF
clone_size: -; d_call: -; j_call: TRBJ1-6; v_call: TRBV25-1; cdr3_nt: TGTGCCAGCAGTGAAATCAGGGGAAATAAAGTTTCACCCCTCCACTTT; cdr3_aa: CASSEIRGNKVSPLHF
clone_size: -; d_call: -; j_call: TRBJ2-7; v_call: TRBV15; cdr3_nt: TGTGCCACCAGCAGAGAGTCTCGGGGATCCTACGAGCAGTACTTC; cdr3_aa: CATSRESRGSYEQYF
clone_size: -; d_call: -; j_call: TRBJ2-5; v_call: TRBV9; cdr3_nt: TGTGCCAGCAGCGTAGCTACAGAAGAGACCCAGTACTTC; cdr3_aa: CASSVATEETQYF
clone_size: once; d_call: TRBD2; j_call: TRBJ2-1; v_call: TRBV18; cdr3_nt: TGTGCCAGCTCACCAATGGGTAGCGGGGGGCGCAGTATCTATGAGCAGTTCTTC; cdr3_aa: CASSPMGSGGRSIYEQFF
clone_size: -; d_call: -; j_call: TRBJ1-4; v_call: TRBV7-9; cdr3_nt: TGTGCCAGCAGCGTCGGACAACGTGAAAAACTGTTTTTT; cdr3_aa: CASSVGQREKLFF
clone_size: -; d_call: TRBD1; j_call: TRBJ1-3; v_call: TRBV4-2; cdr3_nt: TGTGCCAGCACACAAAACAGGGGAGTAAACACCATATATTTT; cdr3_aa: CASTQNRGVNTIYF
clone_size: -; d_call: -; j_call: TRBJ1-2; v_call: TRBV5-1; cdr3_nt: TGCGCCAGCAGCTTGGGGGACGGAGGATCCGGCTACACCTTC; cdr3_aa: CASSLGDGGSGYTF
clone_size: -; d_call: TRBD1; j_call: TRBJ2-5; v_call: TRBV5-4; cdr3_nt: TGTGCCAGCAGCTTGGCCGGGACAGGGAAAGAGACCCAGTACTTC; cdr3_aa: CASSLAGTGKETQYF
clone_size: -; d_call: -; j_call: TRBJ1-1; v_call: TRBV5-1; cdr3_nt: TGCGCCAGCAGCGCATGGGGTCTTATGAACACTGAAGCTTTCTTT; cdr3_aa: CASSAWGLMNTEAFF
clone_size: -; d_call: -; j_call: TRBJ1-4; v_call: TRBV5-1; cdr3_nt: TGCGCCAGCAGCTCAACAGGGTCATCAACTAATGAAAAACTGTTTTTT; cdr3_aa: CASSSTGSSTNEKLFF
clone_size: -; d_call: -; j_call: TRBJ1-1; v_call: TRBV29-1; cdr3_nt: TGCAGCGTGATAAGGGGATTCGGCACTGAAGCTTTCTTT; cdr3_aa: CSVIRGFGTEAFF
clone_size: -; d_call: -; j_call: TRBJ1-6; v_call: TRBV18; cdr3_nt: TGTGCCAGCTCACTCAAGGGACCGGGACTCCCGAGCTCCTATAATTCACCCCTCCACTTT; cdr3_aa: CASSLKGPGLPSSYNSPLHF
clone_size: -; d_call: -; j_call: TRBJ1-1; v_call: TRBV5-1; cdr3_nt: TGCGCCAGCAGCTGGACGGAGAACACTGAAGCTTTCTTT; cdr3_aa: CASSWTENTEAFF
clone_size: few; d_call: -; j_call: TRBJ1-2; v_call: TRBV5-1; cdr3_nt: TGCGCCAGCAGCTTGGCCCAGGCCCAGCATGGCTACACCTTC; cdr3_aa: CASSLAQAQHGYTF
clone_size: -; d_call: TRBD1; j_call: TRBJ1-1; v_call: TRBV20-1; cdr3_nt: TGCAGTGCGGGACAGTCTGAAGCTTTCTTT; cdr3_aa: CSAGQSEAFF
clone_size: -; d_call: -; j_call: TRBJ2-7; v_call: TRBV10-3; cdr3_nt: TGTGCCATCAGTAAACCGGGCTCCTACGAGCAGTACTTC; cdr3_aa: CAISKPGSYEQYF
clone_size: -; d_call: TRBD1; j_call: TRBJ1-3; v_call: TRBV4-3; cdr3_nt: TGCGCCAGCAGCCGTAACCTACCACAGGGGGCGGCTGGAAACACCATATATTTT; cdr3_aa: CASSRNLPQGAAGNTIYF
clone_size: -; d_call: TRBD2; j_call: TRBJ2-1; v_call: TRBV11-3; cdr3_nt: TGTGCCAGCAGCTTAGCGGGGGGGCTGAATGAGCAGTTCTTC; cdr3_aa: CASSLAGGLNEQFF
clone_size: -; d_call: -; j_call: TRBJ1-4; v_call: TRBV30; cdr3_nt: TGTGCCTGGAGTGTAGGGTTTGATGAAAAACTGTTTTTT; cdr3_aa: CAWSVGFDEKLFF
clone_size: once; d_call: TRBD1; j_call: TRBJ1-1; v_call: TRBV29-1; cdr3_nt: TGCAGCGTCCGACCGGGACAGGGGTACACTGAAGCTTTCTTT; cdr3_aa: CSVRPGQGYTEAFF